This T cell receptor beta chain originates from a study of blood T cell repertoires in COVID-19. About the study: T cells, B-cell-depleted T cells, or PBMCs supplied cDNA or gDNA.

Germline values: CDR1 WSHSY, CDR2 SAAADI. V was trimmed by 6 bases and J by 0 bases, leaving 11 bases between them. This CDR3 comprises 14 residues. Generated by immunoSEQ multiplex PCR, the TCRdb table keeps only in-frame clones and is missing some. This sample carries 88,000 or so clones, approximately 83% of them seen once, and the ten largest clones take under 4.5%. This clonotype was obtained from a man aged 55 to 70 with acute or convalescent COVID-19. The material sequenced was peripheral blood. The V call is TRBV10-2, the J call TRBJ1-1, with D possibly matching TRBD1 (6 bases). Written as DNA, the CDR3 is TGCGCCAGCAGACAGGGTTTCATGAACACTGAAGCTTTCTTT. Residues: CASRQGFMNTEAFF.